These T cell receptor beta chains were read from a single sample in a study of regulatory T cells in long-lasting Graves disease. Using its own MiXCR run on the multiplex PCR reads, TCRdb lists one record per CDR3 protein. The sample gives 650,000 to 700,000 distinct CDR3 sequences, around 30% of which show up once; 40% to 55% is in the top ten. Sequenced here: peripheral blood mononuclear cells (PBMCs), sampled when the disease was refractory, from a patient treated with antithyroid drugs. The receptors come from a female donor with Graves disease. The CDR3 runs from the conserved cysteine through the conserved F or W. Each record gives: clone size, J gene, D gene, V gene, CDR3 DNA, CDR3 protein. A D gene is named only where the DNA matches it firmly. Expanded clones are given a class, and other clones once, few, many or no size at all.

>-|TRBJ2-5|TRBD2|TRBV7-6
TGTGCCAGCAGCTTAGTTTGGGGCAGGGAGGGAGAGACCCAGTACTTC
CASSLVWGREGETQYF
>-|TRBJ1-2|TRBD1|TRBV19
TGTGCCAGTAGTATCGATAACAGGGGGCGTAAAGGCTACACCTTC
CASSIDNRGRKGYTF
>-|TRBJ2-7|-|TRBV12-3/TRBV12-4
TGTGCCAGCAGACGGACAGACGAGCAGTACTTC
CASRRTDEQYF
>many|TRBJ1-5|-|TRBV28
TGTGCCAGCCGCTCACCGTATCAGCCCCAGCATTTT
CASRSPYQPQHF
>-|TRBJ1-5|TRBD1|TRBV20-1
TGCAGTGCTAGCAGACAGGGTGGCAATCAGCCCCAGCATTTT
CSASRQGGNQPQHF
>-|TRBJ2-2|-|TRBV6-1
TGTGCCACCCGCTCCAGCGGTGCGAACACCGGGGAGCTGTTTTTT
CATRSSGANTGELFF
>-|TRBJ2-2|-|TRBV12-3/TRBV12-4
TGTGCCAGCAGTGGCCGGGGCGGGACTAACACCGGGGAGCTGTTTTTT
CASSGRGGTNTGELFF
>-|TRBJ1-2|TRBD1|TRBV28
TGTGCCAGCAGTTCTGGGACAGGGGTAGGCACTAACTATGGCTACACCTTC
CASSSGTGVGTNYGYTF
>few|TRBJ1-1|TRBD1|TRBV6-5
TGTGCCAGCAGTTACGGTGGGACAGTCACTGAAGCTTTCTTT
CASSYGGTVTEAFF
>few|TRBJ2-4|-|TRBV6-1
TGTGCCAGCAGTGCCCGTGGGGCGGAAATAGCCAAAAACATTCAGTACTTC
CASSARGAEIAKNIQYF
>few|TRBJ1-6|-|TRBV6-1
TGTGCCAGCAGTGGTGTTATGCCGGATAATTCACCCCTCCACTTT
CASSGVMPDNSPLHF
>few|TRBJ1-6|TRBD1|TRBV13
TGTGCCAGCAGCTCCAGGGGGAATTCACCCCTCCACTTT
CASSSRGNSPLHF
>-|TRBJ1-2|-|TRBV3-1
TGTGCCAGCAGCCAAGATCTAGTTAGCGGGGCGAGGAGTGGCTACACCTTC
CASSQDLVSGARSGYTF
>-|TRBJ2-2|-|TRBV2
TGTGCCAGCAGTGAACCGGGGCGCGGGGAGCTGTTTTTT
CASSEPGRGELFF
>few|TRBJ2-7|TRBD1|TRBV30
TGTGCCTGGAGTGTAGGGACAGGGCTCGACGAGCAGTACTTC
CAWSVGTGLDEQYF
>few|TRBJ1-5|-|TRBV20-1
TGCAGTGCTAGAGCCCCGAGGGGTATTGGCAATCAGCCCCAGCATTTT
CSARAPRGIGNQPQHF
>-|TRBJ2-5|TRBD1|TRBV19
TGTGCCAGTAGTGGGGGACAGGGGGAACGAGAGACCCAGTACTTC
CASSGGQGERETQYF
>-|TRBJ2-5|-|TRBV6-1
TGTGCCAGCAGTGAAGAGGGAGTAGCGGTCCAAGAGACCCAGTACTTC
CASSEEGVAVQETQYF
>-|TRBJ2-2|-|TRBV5-6
TGTGCCAGCAGCTTGGTGGCAGGGATCGGGGAGCTGTTTTTT
CASSLVAGIGELFF
>many|TRBJ2-3|TRBD2|TRBV29-1
TGCAGCGTTGAGGGACTAGCGGGGGTTAGCACAGATACGCAGTATTTT
CSVEGLAGVSTDTQYF
>-|TRBJ1-1|-|TRBV18
TGTGCCAGCTCACCCCGCGGTGGGGGCAGGTTCACTGAAGCTTTCTTT
CASSPRGGGRFTEAFF
>few|TRBJ2-7|TRBD1|TRBV6-1
TGTGCCAGCAGCGTGGGTAGGACAGGGAACTACGAGCAGTACTTC
CASSVGRTGNYEQYF
>many|TRBJ1-5|TRBD1|TRBV2
TGTGCCAGCAGAAAGGGACAGGGGTTGGATCAGCCCCAGCATTTT
CASRKGQGLDQPQHF
>few|TRBJ1-2|-|TRBV30
TGTGCCTGGAGTGTACTGGACTATGGCTACACCTTC
CAWSVLDYGYTF
>-|TRBJ2-6|-|TRBV6-5
TGTGCCAGCAGTTACCTAGCCGGGTCAGGCTCTGGGGCCAACGTCCTGACTTTC
CASSYLAGSGSGANVLTF
>many|TRBJ1-4|-|TRBV28
TGTGCCAGCAGTTCGCACGGGGGTGAAAAACTGTTTTTT
CASSSHGGEKLFF
>-|TRBJ1-1|-|TRBV25-1
TGTGCCAGCAGGAGAAGAGGGGCAGTCGGAGAGGACACTGAAGCTTTCTTT
CASRRRGAVGEDTEAFF
>many|TRBJ1-2|-|TRBV28
TGTGCCAGCAGTGGAGGGTCCTGGCATGGCTACACCTTC
CASSGGSWHGYTF
>-|TRBJ1-5|TRBD1|TRBV7-9
TGTGCCAGCAGCTTTTCAACAGGGGGCGAATTGGGAGGCAATCAGCCCCAGCATTTT
CASSFSTGGELGGNQPQHF
>few|TRBJ1-1|-|TRBV19
TGTGCCAGTAGTAAGGACAGTCAGAACACTGAAGCTTTCTTT
CASSKDSQNTEAFF
>-|TRBJ1-2|-|TRBV3-1
TGTGCCAGCAGCCAAAATACTGCAGCAAACTATGGCTACACCTTC
CASSQNTAANYGYTF
>-|TRBJ1-5|-|TRBV6-2/TRBV6-3
TGTGCCAGCAGCCCCATGGCTGTTGCCGGCAATCAGCCCCAGCATTTT
CASSPMAVAGNQPQHF
>few|TRBJ1-6|-|TRBV20-1
TGCAGTGCGAAGTCTGGGGCCTATAATTCACCCCTCCACTTT
CSAKSGAYNSPLHF